The 10 T cell receptor beta chains in this list originate from one sample, sequenced in a study of blood T cell repertoires in COVID-19. Clones were read by immunoSEQ multiplex PCR, and TCRdb kept only the in-frame ones, dropping some. Among roughly 290,000 clones, roughly 89% were seen once, and the ten largest hold 0.7% to 0.9%. The material sequenced was peripheral blood. The source of these receptors is a man aged 25 to 40 with acute or convalescent COVID-19.

The V gene is TRBV10-2, the J gene TRBJ2-3; a possible D gene is TRBD1 (5 bases). The CDR3 sequence is 15 residues long. CDR1 and CDR2 from the germline V gene are WSHSY and SAAADI. Trimming pared 4 bases from V and 1 base from J, leaving 12 bases between. DNA of the CDR3: TGCGCCAGCAGTGCCTTGGACAAGGGCACAGATACGCAGTATTTT. This sequence encodes CASSALDKGTDTQYF.

This rearrangement joins TRBV27 to TRBJ1-1; D unclear. V was trimmed by 1 base and J by 2 bases, leaving 14 bases between them. This CDR3 comprises 16 residues. Germline-derived CDR1 and CDR2 are MNHEY and SMNVEV (reference sequence). The CDR3 nucleotides are TGTGCCAGCAGTTTATACAAACAGCAGAAAAACACTGAAGCTTTCTTT. Its protein product is CASSLYKQQKNTEAFF.

The chain links TRBV2 to TRBJ1-6; D call uncertain. Germline V gene sequence: CDR1 SNHLY, CDR2 FYNNEI. With 5 bases removed from V and 4 bases from J, the gap between germline ends came to 9 bases. The CDR3 length is 14 residues. The CDR3 here is CASSPRPYNSPLHF. DNA of the CDR3: TGTGCCAGCAGTCCCCGTCCGTATAATTCACCCCTCCACTTT.

This clone was observed a few times. The chain couples TRBV3-1 (or the pseudogene TRBV3-2) to TRBJ2-2; weak D call: TRBD2 (6 bases). V lost 8 bases to trimming and J lost 5 bases, with 9 bases between them. This CDR3 comprises 12 residues. Germline loops: CDR1 LGHDT, CDR2 YNNKEL (reference sequence). CDR3 DNA: TGTGCCAGCTCGGACTATACCGGGGAGCTGTTTTTT. Amino acids: CASSDYTGELFF.

The chain couples TRBV29-1 to TRBJ2-2, with 11 bases matching TRBD2. The germline gives CDR1 SQVTM, CDR2 ANQGSEA. This CDR3 comprises 17 residues. Trimming removed 4 bases from V and 1 base from J; junction bases left unmatched: 8. CDR3 DNA: TGCAGCGTTGTGGGGACTAGCGGCCTTTTGAACACCGGGGAGCTGTTTTTT. Translating gives CSVVGTSGLLNTGELFF.

The CDR3 loop reads CATSDLTVNTGELFF. The CDR3 DNA reads TGTGCCACCAGTGATTTAACGGTAAACACCGGGGAGCTGTTTTTT. The gene calls are TRBV24-1 and TRBJ2-2; no firm D call. Germline V CDR1 and CDR2: KGHDR, SFDVKD. The CDR3 contains 15 residues. With 1 base removed from V and 2 bases from J, the gap between germline ends came to 7 bases.

The rearrangement links TRBV6-4 to TRBJ2-2; TRBD1 is a possible D gene (6 bases). This CDR3 is built from 15 residues. Germline CDR1 MRHNA, CDR2 SNTAGT. The germline V and J ends were trimmed by 6 bases and 4 bases, with 15 bases remaining between them. The CDR3 DNA is TGTGCCAGCAGGCCCCAGGGGCTGGGCACCGGGGAGCTGTTTTTT. Encoded protein: CASRPQGLGTGELFF.

The chain couples TRBV4-2 to TRBJ2-3; 8 nucleotides agree with TRBD2. Losses at the gene ends were 0 bases for V and 8 bases for J; bases not matched to a gene: 7. The CDR3 has 15 residues. CDR1 LGHNA and CDR2 YNFKEQ come from the germline V gene. In DNA, the CDR3 is TGTGCCAGCAGCCAAGATCGGGGACTAGATAGTACGCAGTATTTT. Its translation is CASSQDRGLDSTQYF.

The gene calls are TRBV7-9 and TRBJ2-1; tentatively, D is TRBD1 (5 bases). The CDR3 covers 15 residues. V lost 1 base and J lost 1, with 8 bases in between. The germline gives CDR1 SEHNR, CDR2 FQNEAQ (reference sequence). CDR3 sequence (DNA): TGTGCCAGCAGCTTAGTTGGGGCTTCCTACAATGAGCAGTTCTTC. The encoded protein is CASSLVGASYNEQFF.

This CDR3 is CASSLTSGRAGELFF. The DNA of the CDR3 is TGTGCCAGCAGCTTAACTAGCGGGAGGGCCGGGGAGCTGTTTTTT. The rearrangement joins TRBV7-3 to TRBJ2-2; TRBD2 agrees at 11 bases. The germline V gene has CDR1 SGHTA and CDR2 FQGTGA. After removal of 0 bases from V and 6 bases from J, the junction contained 0 bases not matched to a gene. The CDR3 covers 15 residues.